The 16 T cell receptor beta chains below all came from one sample that was sequenced in a study of Ad26.COV2.S vaccination and SARS-CoV-2 variants. The table came from immunoSEQ multiplex PCR; TCRdb's copy has only in-frame clones and leaves some out. The top ten hold 9.5% to 15% of the sample, which has about 440,000 clones, approximately 90% seen once. Treatment described: about 20 received Ad26.COV2.S at low or high dose, single or two shots; roughly five received placebo; per-sample allocation not given. Each sample was drawn 63 days after the first injection (of vaccine or placebo). This sample comprised peripheral blood, obtained in a trial of Ad26.COV2.S vaccine versus placebo. Receptors were obtained from a person aged 18-65 years who received the Ad26.COV2.S COVID-19 vaccine or a placebo.

The chain uses TRBV11-1 and TRBJ2-2; no firm D call. V was cut by 6 bases and J by 6 bases, with 14 bases left in between. Germline CDR1 is SGHAT and CDR2 is FQDESV (reference sequence). The CDR3 loop spans 14 amino acids. Here the CDR3 DNA reads TGTGCCAGCAGTCCAAGTTGGGTAGCCGGGGAGCTGTTTTTT. Amino acid sequence: CASSPSWVAGELFF.

The chain combines TRBV28 with TRBJ1-4; D may be TRBD1 (6 bases). The CDR3 covers 17 residues. Germline values: CDR1 MDHEN, CDR2 SYDVKM. Trimming left V 4 bases short and J 3 bases short, with 18 bases between. The CDR3 is CASSSSGRGWANEKLFF. The CDR3 nucleotides read TGTGCCAGCAGTTCGAGTGGCAGGGGATGGGCTAATGAAAAACTGTTTTTT. The whole variable domain, remainder taken from reference TRBV28 and TRBJ1-4, is DVKVTQSSRYLVKRTGEKVFLECVQDMDHENMFWYRQDPGLGLRLIYFSYDVKMKEKGDIPEGYSVSREKKERFSLILESASTNQTSMYLCASSSSGRGWANEKLFFGSGTQLSVL.

The V call is TRBV20-1, the J call TRBJ1-1; D is perhaps TRBD1 (5 bases). Trimming stripped 3 bases from V and 3 bases from J, with 14 bases between. Germline V gene sequence: CDR1 DFQATT, CDR2 SNEGSKA (reference sequence). The CDR3 length is 14 residues. The CDR3 bases are TGCAGTGCTAGTTCGGGACCAGTGTACACTGAAGCTTTCTTT. Protein: CSASSGPVYTEAFF.

V is TRBV7-2 and J is TRBJ2-5; D might be TRBD1 or TRBD2, each matching 5 bases. CDR1 is SGHTA, CDR2 FQGNSA, per germline. This CDR3 contains 14 residues. Trimming took off 5 bases at V and 5 bases at J, with 15 bases between the two ends. The CDR3 coding sequence is TGTGCCAGCAGCAGAGGGGTGGGATACGAGACCCAGTACTTC. Its translation is CASSRGVGYETQYF.

The V gene is TRBV29-1, the J gene TRBJ2-7; D unclear. The CDR3 runs 12 residues. Germline CDR1 is SQVTM and CDR2 is ANQGSEA. V was cut by 1 base and J by 6 bases, with 10 bases left in between. The CDR3 reads CSVEAGVREQYF. Written as DNA, the CDR3 is TGCAGCGTTGAAGCTGGAGTGCGCGAGCAGTACTTC.

The chain recombines TRBV19 with TRBJ2-7, with D tentatively TRBD1 (5 bases). The V end lost 8 bases, the J end lost 5 bases, and 16 bases lay between the germline ends. The CDR3 has 13 residues. Germline loops: CDR1 LNHDA, CDR2 SQIVND (reference sequence). The CDR3 DNA reads as TGTGCCAGTCACCATTCTCAGGGTAACGAGCAGTACTTC. Translated: CASHHSQGNEQYF.

This chain connects TRBV19 to TRBJ2-5; 13 nucleotides line up with TRBD2. The CDR3 totals 18 residues. The germline gives CDR1 LNHDA, CDR2 SQIVND (reference sequence). V shed 0 bases and J 4 bases; nucleotides not matched to a gene: 8. The chain's CDR3 is CASSIDRTSGRRAETQYF. CDR3 nucleotides: TGTGCCAGTAGTATAGATAGGACTAGCGGGAGACGGGCAGAGACCCAGTACTTC.

The chain links TRBV9 to TRBJ2-4; 9 bases are a match to TRBD1. The germline V gene encodes CDR1 SGDLS and CDR2 YYNGEE. The CDR3 is 16 amino acids. Losses at the gene ends were 0 bases for V and 7 bases for J; bases not matched to a gene: 8. CDR3 nucleotide sequence: TGTGCCAGCAGCGTAGGAGGTGGGACAGGGTTGAACATTCAGTACTTC. Protein product: CASSVGGGTGLNIQYF.

This chain uses TRBV30 with TRBJ1-1; the match to TRBD1 covers 9 bases. CDR1 GTSNPN and CDR2 SVGIG come from the germline V gene (reference sequence). Unmatched junction bases numbered 8, after V lost 4 bases and J lost 11 bases. CDR3 length: 12 residues. This CDR3 reads CAWTTGTGRAFF. DNA for the CDR3: TGTGCCTGGACAACCGGGACAGGGAGGGCTTTCTTT. Variable domain in full (rest from reference TRBV30 and TRBJ1-1): SQTIHQWPATLVQPVGSPLSLECTVEGTSNPNLYWYRQAAGRGLQLLFYSVGIGQISSEVPQNLSASRPQDRQFILSSKKLLLSDSGFYLCAWTTGTGRAFFGQGTRLTVV.

The chain links TRBV3-1 (or the pseudogene TRBV3-2) to TRBJ2-3; D gene uncertain. The germline V and J ends were trimmed by 5 bases and 8 bases, with 11 bases remaining between them. The germline CDR1 and CDR2 sequences are LGHDT and YNNKEL (reference sequence). The CDR3 runs to 12 residues. Here the CDR3 reads CASSKTEVTQYF. For the CDR3, the DNA is TGTGCCAGCAGCAAAACAGAGGTTACGCAGTATTTT.

The chain has TRBV7-2 and TRBJ2-1; 8 bases are shared with TRBD1. This CDR3 has 14 amino acids. CDR1 and CDR2 (germline): SGHTA, FQGNSA. V shed 5 bases, J shed 10 bases, and the junction held 10 bases outside the gene matches. DNA of the CDR3: TGTGCCAGCAGCCAACCCACAGGGGGTCGGGAGCAGTTCTTC. This encodes CASSQPTGGREQFF.

This clone was picked up a small number of times. CDR3 sequence: CASLGGSLMYGYTF. The CDR3 DNA reads TGTGCCAGCTTAGGGGGGAGTCTTATGTATGGCTACACCTTC. The chain uses TRBV28 and TRBJ1-2; D might be TRBD1 (6 bases). With 8 bases removed from V and 5 bases from J, the gap between germline ends came to 18 bases. From germline, CDR1 is MDHEN and CDR2 SYDVKM. The CDR3 loop spans 14 amino acids.

About this clone: An end of the junction does not agree with germline; a read error may underlie this. This sequence joins TRBV28 and TRBJ2-7; TRBD2 is a possible D gene (6 bases). The CDR3 is 12 residues long. Germline assignment: CDR1 MDHEN and CDR2 SYDVKM. CDR3 sequence: CASSSGLFPPDF. CDR3 nucleotide sequence: TGTGCCAGCAGCTCGGGACTCTTTCCCCCGGACTTC.

This clone turned up a few times. The CDR3, as DNA: TGTGCCAGCAGTTGGACAGGGGTGAGCACTGAAGCTTTCTTT. Its translation: CASSWTGVSTEAFF. V is TRBV6-2 or TRBV6-3 and J is TRBJ1-1, with 9 bases identical to TRBD1. The CDR3 is made up of 14 amino acids. The germline V gene encodes CDR1 MNHEY and CDR2 SVGEGT. The junction had 4 bases not matched to a gene; V was cut back by 4 bases and J by 4 bases.

The chain recombines TRBV5-1 with TRBJ2-7; the D gene is possibly TRBD2 (5 bases). Deletions cut 0 bases from V and 5 bases from J, with 18 bases between. In germline, CDR1 is SGHRS, CDR2 YFSETQ. This CDR3 is 16 amino acids long. CDR3 protein: CASSLGPWASRNEQYF. CDR3 DNA: TGCGCCAGCAGCTTGGGGCCCTGGGCTAGCCGGAACGAGCAGTACTTC.

This chain connects TRBV6-1 to TRBJ1-1; TRBD1 agrees at 9 bases. The CDR3 is 15 amino acids. The germline CDR1 and CDR2 sequences are MNHNS and SASEGT. V dropped 3 bases and J dropped 2; count of bases not matched to a gene: 4. The DNA of the CDR3 is TGTGCCAGCAGTGAGAACAGGGGGCATAACACTGAAGCTTTCTTT. Encoded protein: CASSENRGHNTEAFF.